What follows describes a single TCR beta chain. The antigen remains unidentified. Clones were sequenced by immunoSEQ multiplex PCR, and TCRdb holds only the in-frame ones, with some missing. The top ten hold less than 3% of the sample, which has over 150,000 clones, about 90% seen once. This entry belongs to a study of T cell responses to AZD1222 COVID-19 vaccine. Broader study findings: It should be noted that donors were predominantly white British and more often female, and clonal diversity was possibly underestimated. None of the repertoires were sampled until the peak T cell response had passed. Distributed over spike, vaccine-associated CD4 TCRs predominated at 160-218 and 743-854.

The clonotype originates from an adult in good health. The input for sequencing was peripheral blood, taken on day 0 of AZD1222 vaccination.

The CDR3 sequence: CASSFKGILGTEAFF. The CDR3 region has the DNA TGTGCCAGCAGCTTTAAGGGGATATTAGGCACTGAAGCTTTCTTT. This sequence joins TRBV5-4 and TRBJ1-1, with D possibly being TRBD1 (5 bases). V was pared by 2 bases and J by 4 bases, with 15 bases between. Germline V gene data show CDR1 as SGHNT and CDR2 as YYREEE (reference sequence). The CDR3 runs 15 residues.